The 9 T cell receptor delta chains below come from one sample, sequenced in a study of gamma-delta T cells after stem cell transplantation listed by TCRdb under 2016. The library came from RT-PCR. These reads were obtained on an Illumina MiSeq. Clone calls in TCRdb were regenerated from the public reads with CATT, after which identical DNA sequences shared one row. The sample profile shows just over 15,000 delta-chain clones; about 8.6% of them were found once. Clones ranked in the top ten supply 55% to 80% of the sample. The sequenced sample consisted of gamma-delta T cells. These receptors were taken from a human donor. It is not recorded whose cells these are; they may come from a transplant donor.

Only a few counts were recorded for this clone. The protein in TCRdb stems from a much larger clone and differs at residue 12 from this DNA's translation, likely a read error; here the protein is translated from the DNA. The genes are TRDV2 and TRDJ1, with 9 bases matching TRDD3. Germline assignment: CDR1 GEAIGNYY and CDR2 EKD. Trimming removed 0 bases from V and 6 bases from J; junction bases left unmatched: 10. The CDR3 runs 16 residues. CDR3 amino acids: CACDTVGGIPTYKLIF. CDR3 bases: TGTGCCTGTGACACCGTGGGGGGGATACCTACCTATAAACTCATCTTT.

For this clone: The DNA is omitted, as the CDR3 cannot be located on it reliably, and the CDR3 follows TCRdb's listing. The rearrangement uses TRDV2 and TRDJ1; the D call TRDD3 from the table was never checked on the DNA. In germline, CDR1 is GEAIGNYY, CDR2 EKD. The CDR3 region is 19 residues in length, termini included. CDR3 amino acids: CACACDTVRDLAYTDKLIF.

This clone was counted many times. This clone may be a read error of a much larger clone one base away. The V and J genes are TRDV2 and TRDJ1; maybe TRDD3 (5 bases). Trimming stripped 0 bases from V and 2 bases from J, with 9 bases between. Germline lookup yields CDR1 GEAIGNYY and CDR2 EKD. The CDR3 runs 14 residues. The CDR3 here is CACDTVGETDKLIF. CDR3 nucleotide sequence: TGTGCCTGTGACACCGTTGGGGAGACCGATAAACTCATCTTT.

This clone occurred many times. This chain links TRDV3 with TRDJ1, with 7 bases lining up with TRDD3. V dropped 4 bases and J dropped 4; count of bases not matched to a gene: 15. The V gene's germline CDR1 is TVYSNPD and CDR2 GDNSRS (reference sequence). CDR3 size: 15 residues. The chain's CDR3 is CAWGAGADTGDKLIF. The CDR3 DNA follows: TGTGCCTGGGGAGCTGGGGCGGATACGGGCGATAAACTCATCTTT.

About this clone: TCRdb's protein, taken from a much larger clone, differs from this DNA's translation at residue 9, likely owing to a read error; the protein displayed comes from the DNA. The V and J genes are TRDV2 and TRDJ1, with D possibly TRDD3 on 5 matching bases. Germline V gene sequence: CDR1 GEAIGNYY, CDR2 EKD. Trimming removed 1 base at V and 0 bases at J, with 20 bases between. The CDR3 is 18 residues long. CDR3 in amino acids: CACDTLPVPGKYTDKLIF. CDR3 sequence (DNA): TGTGCCTGTGACACTCTACCCGTACCGGGGAAGTACACCGATAAACTCATCTTT.

This clone qualifies as medium-sized. This may stem from a read error, because a much larger clone lies one nucleotide away. This same CDR3 is encoded by further DNA sequences in the sample. This rearrangement joins TRDV2 to TRDJ1; 12 bases are shared with TRDD3. From germline, CDR1 is GEAIGNYY and CDR2 EKD. The CDR3 is 15 amino acids. CDR3 in DNA: TGTGCCTGTGACACCGTACTGGGGGATACCGATAACCTCATCTTT. It yields the protein CACDTVLGDTDNLIF.

A few counts support this clone. The TCRdb protein comes from a much larger clone and disagrees with this DNA's translation at residue 6, likely due to a read error; the protein given here is derived from the DNA. Different DNA sequences within this sample yield the same CDR3. The chain recombines TRDV2 with TRDJ1; possibly TRDD3 for D (6 bases). The germline gives CDR1 GEAIGNYY, CDR2 EKD. V lost 2 bases to trimming and J lost 0 bases, with 24 bases between them. The CDR3 has 19 residues. In DNA form, the CDR3 reads TGTGCCTGTGACAACCGGGTGGGGGGGACCCGCTCGTACACCGATAAACTCATCTTT. Translated, it gives CACDNRVGGTRSYTDKLIF.

Regarding this clone: The protein recorded in TCRdb matches a much larger clone and deviates from this DNA's translation at residue 10, suggesting a read error; the protein here is obtained by translating the DNA. In DNA form, the CDR3 reads TGTGCCTGTGACGATCTCGTACTGGGGGGTACGCAAGTGTACACCGATAAACTCATCTTT. It specifies CACDDLVLGGTQVYTDKLIF. The rearrangement joins TRDV2 to TRDJ1, with 8 bases fitting TRDD3. The CDR3 contains 20 residues. V shed 3 bases, J shed 0 bases, and the junction held 20 bases outside the gene matches. CDR1 and CDR2 from the germline V gene are GEAIGNYY and EKD.

This clone was counted between two and nine times. A far more abundant clone sits one base away, making this likely a read error. Other DNA sequences in this specimen translate into the identical CDR3. The gene calls are TRDV2 and TRDJ1; 11 bases agree with TRDD3. The CDR3 has 17 amino acids. The germline gives CDR1 GEAIGNYY, CDR2 EKD. Germline trimming cut 4 bases from V and 1 base from J; bases unmatched to any gene: 10. CDR3 sequence reads: CACDTLGDKGRTDKLIF. The DNA of the CDR3 is TGTGCCTGTGATACACTGGGGGATAAAGGGCGCACCGATAAACTCATCTTT.